The T cell receptor (beta chain) under discussion was sequenced for a study of blood T cell repertoires in COVID-19. For the study at large: The study drew acute and convalescent COVID-19 samples from the United States, Italy and Spain. T cells, B-cell-depleted T cells, or PBMCs provided the cDNA or gDNA that served as material.

V shed 3 bases, J shed 7 bases, and the junction held 11 bases outside the gene matches. Germline CDR1 is DFQATT and CDR2 is SNEGSKA (reference sequence). This CDR3 is built from 14 residues. Patients of the Seattle cohort, enrolled during active infection, were followed longitudinally. TCRdb's copy holds only in-frame clones and misses some; the assay was immunoSEQ multiplex PCR. The sample includes around 73,000 clones, 60% to 80% of them seen just once. The chain couples TRBV20-1 to TRBJ2-7; the match to TRBD2 covers 8 bases. The sample was peripheral blood. The clonotype was recovered from a man between 65 and 85 years old with COVID-19, enrolled during active disease. CDR3 DNA sequence: TGCAGTGCTAGTTATTTGGTAGCGGGATGGGAGCAGTACTTC. It is translated as CSASYLVAGWEQYF.